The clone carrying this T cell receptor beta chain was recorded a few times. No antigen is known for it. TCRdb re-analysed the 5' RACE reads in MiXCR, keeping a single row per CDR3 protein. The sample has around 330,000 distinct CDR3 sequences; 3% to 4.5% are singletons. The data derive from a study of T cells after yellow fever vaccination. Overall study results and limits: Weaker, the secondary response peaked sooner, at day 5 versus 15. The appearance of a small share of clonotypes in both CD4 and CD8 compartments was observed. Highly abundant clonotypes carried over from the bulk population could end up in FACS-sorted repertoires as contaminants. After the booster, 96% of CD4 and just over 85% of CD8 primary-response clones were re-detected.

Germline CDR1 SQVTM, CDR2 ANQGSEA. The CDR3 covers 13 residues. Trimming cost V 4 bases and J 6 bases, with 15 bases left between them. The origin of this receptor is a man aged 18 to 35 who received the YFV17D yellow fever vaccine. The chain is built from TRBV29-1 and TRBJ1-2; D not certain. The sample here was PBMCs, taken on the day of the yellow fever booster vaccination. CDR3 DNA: TGCAGCGTTGCGAGCCACATCAATCATGGCTACACCTTC. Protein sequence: CSVASHINHGYTF.